This TCR beta chain was obtained from a study of cytomegalovirus exposure and HLA in healthy donors. Study-wide results and limits: Within a later analysis, the majority of CMV-associated TCR beta chains appeared HLA-restricted. TCR beta V segments were, for the most part, productive about 90% or about 30% of the time in an earlier analysis.

The germline CDR1 and CDR2 sequences are MGHRA and YSYEKL. The V end was cut by 4 bases, the J end by 5 bases, with 30 bases between. This CDR3 spans 19 amino acids. In regard to this clone: Antigen unknown.

Primers included in the PCR were 60 Vbeta and 13 Jbeta primers. TCRdb's table, derived via immunoSEQ multiplex PCR, lists solely in-frame clones and lacks some. The profile shows fewer than 60,000 clones, roughly 50% of them singletons. All donors participated as healthy donors of bone marrow. The sequence came from a human donor in good health. This chain joins TRBV4-1 and TRBJ2-7; perhaps TRBD2 as D (6 bases). The source material was PBMCs. CDR3 nucleotides: TGCGCCAGCAGCCGTCGGTGGCCTAGCGAGACTACTTCGGGGGACGAGCAGTACTTC. Amino acid sequence: CASSRRWPSETTSGDEQYF.